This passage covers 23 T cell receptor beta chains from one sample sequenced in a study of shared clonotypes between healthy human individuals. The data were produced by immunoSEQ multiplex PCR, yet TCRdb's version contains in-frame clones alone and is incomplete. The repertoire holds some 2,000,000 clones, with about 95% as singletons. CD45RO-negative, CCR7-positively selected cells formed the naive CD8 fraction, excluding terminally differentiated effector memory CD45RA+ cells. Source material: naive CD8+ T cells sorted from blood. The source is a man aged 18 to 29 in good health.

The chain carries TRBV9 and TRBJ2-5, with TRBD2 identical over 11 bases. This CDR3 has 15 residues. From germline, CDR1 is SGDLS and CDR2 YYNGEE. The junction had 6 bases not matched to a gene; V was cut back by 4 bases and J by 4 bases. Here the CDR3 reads CASSPTSGSSETQYF. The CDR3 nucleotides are TGTGCCAGCAGCCCAACTAGCGGGAGTTCAGAGACCCAGTACTTC.

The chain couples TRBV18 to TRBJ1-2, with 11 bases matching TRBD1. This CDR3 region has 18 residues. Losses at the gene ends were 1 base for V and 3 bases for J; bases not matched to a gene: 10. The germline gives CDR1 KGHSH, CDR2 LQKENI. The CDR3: CASSPQSADRGQYYGYTF. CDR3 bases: TGTGCCAGCTCACCACAATCCGCGGACAGGGGGCAGTACTATGGCTACACCTTC.

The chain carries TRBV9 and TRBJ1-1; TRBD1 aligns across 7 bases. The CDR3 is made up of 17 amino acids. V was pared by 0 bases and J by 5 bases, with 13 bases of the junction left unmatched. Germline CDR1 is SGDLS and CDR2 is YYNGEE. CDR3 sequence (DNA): TGTGCCAGCAGCGTAGGTTCTCGACAGGGAAGGGAAACTGAAGCTTTCTTT. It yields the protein CASSVGSRQGRETEAFF.

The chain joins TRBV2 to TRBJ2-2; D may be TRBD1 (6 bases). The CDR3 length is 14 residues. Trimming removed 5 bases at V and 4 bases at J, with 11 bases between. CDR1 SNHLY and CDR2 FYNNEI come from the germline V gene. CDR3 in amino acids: CASSILDSTGELFF. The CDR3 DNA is TGTGCCAGCAGTATCCTGGACAGCACCGGGGAGCTGTTTTTT.

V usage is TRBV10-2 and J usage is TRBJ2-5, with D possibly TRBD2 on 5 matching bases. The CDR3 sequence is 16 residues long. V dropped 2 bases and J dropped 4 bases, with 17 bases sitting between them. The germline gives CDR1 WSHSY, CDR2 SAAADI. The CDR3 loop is CASSEAVEGLGETQYF. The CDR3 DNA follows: TGCGCCAGCAGTGAGGCGGTCGAGGGCCTAGGAGAGACCCAGTACTTC.

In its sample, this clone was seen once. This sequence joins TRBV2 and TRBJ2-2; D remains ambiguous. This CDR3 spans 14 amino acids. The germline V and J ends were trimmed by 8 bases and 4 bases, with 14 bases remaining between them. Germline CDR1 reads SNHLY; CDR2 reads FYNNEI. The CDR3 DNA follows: TGTGCCAGCTTGGTCAGGAGTGGCACCGGGGAGCTGTTTTTT. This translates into CASLVRSGTGELFF.

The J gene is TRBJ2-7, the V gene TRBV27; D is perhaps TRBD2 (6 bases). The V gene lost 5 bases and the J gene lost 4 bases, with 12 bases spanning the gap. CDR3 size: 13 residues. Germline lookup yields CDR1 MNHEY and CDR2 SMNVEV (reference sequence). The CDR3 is CASSEGLPYEQYF. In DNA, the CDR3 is TGTGCCAGCAGTGAGGGACTGCCATACGAGCAGTACTTC.

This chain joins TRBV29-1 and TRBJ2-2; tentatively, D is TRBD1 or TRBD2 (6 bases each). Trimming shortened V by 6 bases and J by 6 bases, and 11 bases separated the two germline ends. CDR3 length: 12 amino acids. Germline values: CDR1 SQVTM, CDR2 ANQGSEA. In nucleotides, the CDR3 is TGCAGCGTGCGAGGGGGGTCCGGGGAGCTGTTTTTT. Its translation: CSVRGGSGELFF.

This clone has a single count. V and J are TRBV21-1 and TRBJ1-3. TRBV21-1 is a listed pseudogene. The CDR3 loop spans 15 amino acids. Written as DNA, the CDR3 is TGTGCCAGCAGCAAATTAGGCAGAGCTGGAAACACCATATATTTT. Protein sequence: CASSKLGRAGNTIYF.

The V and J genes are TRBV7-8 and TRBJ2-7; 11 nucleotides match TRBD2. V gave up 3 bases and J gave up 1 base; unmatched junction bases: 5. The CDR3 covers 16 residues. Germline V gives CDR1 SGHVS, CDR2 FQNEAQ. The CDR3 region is CASSLVAGGGSYEQYF. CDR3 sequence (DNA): TGTGCCAGCAGCTTGGTAGCGGGAGGGGGATCCTACGAGCAGTACTTC.

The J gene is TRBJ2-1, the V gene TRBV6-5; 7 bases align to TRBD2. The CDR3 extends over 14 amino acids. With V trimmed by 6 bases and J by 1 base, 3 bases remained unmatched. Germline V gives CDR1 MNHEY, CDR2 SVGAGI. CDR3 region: CASRLSGSYNEQFF. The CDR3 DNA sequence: TGTGCCAGCAGGCTTAGCGGGTCCTACAATGAGCAGTTCTTC.

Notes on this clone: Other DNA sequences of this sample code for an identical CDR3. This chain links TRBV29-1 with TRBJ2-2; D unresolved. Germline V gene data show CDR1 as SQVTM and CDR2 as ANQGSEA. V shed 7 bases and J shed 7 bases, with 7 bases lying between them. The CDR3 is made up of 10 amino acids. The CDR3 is CSALSGELFF. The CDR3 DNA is TGCAGCGCCCTTAGCGGGGAGCTGTTTTTT.

The DNA for the CDR3 is TGTGCCAGCAGCCCGAAGGGTTGGGGGAGCTCCTACAATGAGCAGTTCTTC. The encoded protein is CASSPKGWGSSYNEQFF. The J gene is TRBJ2-1, the V gene TRBV5-8; either TRBD1 or TRBD2 may fit D (5 bases each). The germline gives CDR1 SGHTS, CDR2 YDEGEE. V lost 4 bases, J lost 0 bases, and 17 bases lay in between. CDR3 size: 17 residues.

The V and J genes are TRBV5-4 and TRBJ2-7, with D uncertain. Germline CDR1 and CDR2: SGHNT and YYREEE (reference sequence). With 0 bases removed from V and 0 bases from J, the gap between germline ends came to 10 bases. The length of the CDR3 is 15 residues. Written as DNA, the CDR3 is TGTGCCAGCAGCTTGGAGACGGCAGCCTCCTACGAGCAGTACTTC. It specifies CASSLETAASYEQYF.

This chain's CDR3 is CASSLQRSEAFF. Written as DNA, the CDR3 is TGTGCCAGTAGTCTCCAGAGATCTGAAGCTTTCTTT. The rearrangement links TRBV19 to TRBJ1-1; no definite D call. The CDR3 loop spans 12 amino acids. Trimming removed 5 bases from V and 6 bases from J, with 10 bases in between. The germline CDR1 and CDR2 sequences are LNHDA and SQIVND (reference sequence).

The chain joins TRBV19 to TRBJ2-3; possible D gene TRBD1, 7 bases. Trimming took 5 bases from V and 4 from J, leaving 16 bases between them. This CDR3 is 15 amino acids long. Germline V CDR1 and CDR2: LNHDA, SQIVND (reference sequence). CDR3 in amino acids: CASSPSTGEADTQYF. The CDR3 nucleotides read TGTGCCAGTAGTCCCTCCACAGGGGAGGCAGATACGCAGTATTTT.

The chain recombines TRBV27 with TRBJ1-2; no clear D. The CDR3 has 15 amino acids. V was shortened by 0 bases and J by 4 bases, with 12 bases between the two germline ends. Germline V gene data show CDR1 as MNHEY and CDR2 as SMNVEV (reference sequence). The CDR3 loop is CASSLSQTGSYGYTF. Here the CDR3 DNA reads TGTGCCAGCAGTTTATCCCAGACCGGCTCCTATGGCTACACCTTC.

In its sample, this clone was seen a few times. CDR3 nucleotide sequence: TGTGCCAGCAGCTTGGCTCAGGGGACCCGAATCTACGAGCAGTACTTC. Protein product: CASSLAQGTRIYEQYF. This chain links TRBV5-5 with TRBJ2-7, with D possibly matching TRBD1 (6 bases). This CDR3 comprises 16 residues. The V gene's germline CDR1 is SGHKS and CDR2 YYEKEE (reference sequence). Trimming left V 0 bases short and J 3 bases short, with 16 bases between.

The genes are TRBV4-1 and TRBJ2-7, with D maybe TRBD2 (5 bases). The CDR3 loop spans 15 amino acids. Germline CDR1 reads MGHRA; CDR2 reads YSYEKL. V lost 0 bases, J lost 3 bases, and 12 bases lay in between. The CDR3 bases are TGCGCCAGCAGCCAAGATCGACTAAGCGGCTACGAGCAGTACTTC. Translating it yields CASSQDRLSGYEQYF.

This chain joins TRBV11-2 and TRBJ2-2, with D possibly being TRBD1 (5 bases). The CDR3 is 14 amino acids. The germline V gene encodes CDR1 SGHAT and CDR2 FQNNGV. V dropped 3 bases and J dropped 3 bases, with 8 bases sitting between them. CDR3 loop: CASSFWGHTGELFF. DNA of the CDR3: TGTGCCAGCAGCTTTTGGGGCCACACCGGGGAGCTGTTTTTT.

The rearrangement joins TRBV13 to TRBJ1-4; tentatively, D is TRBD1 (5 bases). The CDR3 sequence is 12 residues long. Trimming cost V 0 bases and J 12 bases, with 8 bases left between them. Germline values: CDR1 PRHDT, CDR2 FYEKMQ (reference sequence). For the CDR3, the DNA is TGTGCCAGCAGCTTAGGACAGGATGAACTGTTTTTT. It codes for CASSLGQDELFF. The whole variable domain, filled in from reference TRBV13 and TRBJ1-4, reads AAGVIQSPRHLIKEKRETATLKCYPIPRHDTVYWYQQGPGQDPQFLISFYEKMQSDKGSIPDRFSAQQFSDYHSELNMSSLELGDSALYFCASSLGQDELFFGSGTQLSVL.

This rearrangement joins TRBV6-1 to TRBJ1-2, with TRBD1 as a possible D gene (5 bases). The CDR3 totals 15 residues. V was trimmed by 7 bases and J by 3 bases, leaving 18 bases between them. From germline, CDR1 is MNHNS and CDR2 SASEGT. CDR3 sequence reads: CASTVTWDSYYGYTF. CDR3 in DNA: TGTGCCAGCACCGTGACATGGGACTCCTACTATGGCTACACCTTC.

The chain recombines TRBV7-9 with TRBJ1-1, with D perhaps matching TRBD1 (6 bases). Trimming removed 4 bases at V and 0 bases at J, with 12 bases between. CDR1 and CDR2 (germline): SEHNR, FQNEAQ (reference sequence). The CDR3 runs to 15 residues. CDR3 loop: CASSSEGTLNTEAFF. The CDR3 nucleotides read TGTGCCAGCAGCTCAGAAGGGACACTGAACACTGAAGCTTTCTTT.